This T cell receptor beta chain was identified during a study of T cell responses to AZD1222 COVID-19 vaccine. On the study more broadly: Some second doses came at about 4 weeks and others at about 12 weeks; these were pooled.

V lost 1 base to trimming and J lost 2 bases, with 9 bases between them. Germline CDR1 is LGHDT and CDR2 is YNNKEL (reference sequence). The CDR3 runs to 15 residues. Remarks on this clone: The antigen is not known.

TCRdb's copy holds only in-frame clones and misses some; the assay was immunoSEQ multiplex PCR. Of 150,000 to 200,000 clones in the sample, around nine tenths were seen once. Points from the study as a whole: Donors were mostly white British, more females; clonal diversity possibly underestimated.

V is TRBV3-1 (or the pseudogene TRBV3-2) and J is TRBJ1-5, with no clear D. This TCR came from an adult in good health. This specimen consisted of peripheral blood, obtained on day 0 of AZD1222 vaccination. DNA for the CDR3: TGTGCCAGCAGCCAAGGGGTTAGAGGCAATCAGCCCCAGCATTTT. This gives the protein CASSQGVRGNQPQHF.